This TCR beta chain was observed in a study of regulatory and conventional T cells in RAG deficiency. Overall study results and limits: Shorter CDR3s in all patient subsets; >75% Treg-Tconv overlap in Omenn.

The table came from immunoSEQ multiplex PCR; TCRdb's copy has only in-frame clones and leaves some out. Of 34,000 or so clones in the sample, 60% to 85% were seen once. As concerns this clone: As yet, its antigen is unknown.

Genomic DNA came from blood conventional CD4+ T cells gated CD25-low CD127-high. The CDR3 has 15 residues. V gave up 3 bases and J gave up 2 bases; unmatched junction bases: 6. Germline loops: CDR1 SGHDT, CDR2 YYEEEE. The same sample was also studied in work on regulatory T cells. From that paper: The PCR used 52 TRBV and 13 TRBJ primers.

The clonotype comes from a human donor in good health. Sequenced material: CD4+ effector T cells sorted from blood. The chain carries TRBV5-6 and TRBJ2-5, with 8 nucleotides matching TRBD1. CDR3 nucleotides: TGTGCCAGCAGCTCGAATGGACAGGGACAAGAGACCCAGTACTTC. The encoded protein is CASSSNGQGQETQYF.